These T cell receptor beta chains were read from a single sample in a study of regulatory T cells in long-lasting Graves disease. TCRdb reprocessed the multiplex PCR reads with MiXCR, giving one entry per CDR3 protein. The sample yields a few hundred thousand distinct CDR3 sequences, 20% seen once. The specimen comprised peripheral blood mononuclear cells (PBMCs), sampled at new diagnosis, from a patient treated with antithyroid drugs. The receptors originated from a female donor with Graves disease. Both conserved end residues are part of each CDR3. The order of the fields is J gene, CDR3 length, clone size, D gene, V gene, CDR3 protein, CDR3 DNA. D genes are given only for firm matches. A clone size is listed for some rows: how often the clone was seen (once, few, many), or a class if it is expanded.

j_call: TRBJ1-1; cdr3_length: 14; clone_size: once; d_call: TRBD1; v_call: TRBV7-9; cdr3_aa: CASSPVQGWTEAFF; cdr3_nt: TGTGCCAGCAGCCCGGTACAGGGGTGGACTGAAGCTTTCTTT
j_call: TRBJ2-3; cdr3_length: 18; clone_size: many; d_call: TRBD2; v_call: TRBV9; cdr3_aa: CASSVGMGGGDRPDTQYF; cdr3_nt: TGTGCCAGCAGCGTAGGGATGGGCGGGGGAGACCGGCCAGATACGCAGTATTTT
j_call: TRBJ2-7; cdr3_length: 16; clone_size: few; d_call: TRBD2; v_call: TRBV24-1; cdr3_aa: CATSDTTSGKTYEQYF; cdr3_nt: TGTGCCACCAGTGATACGACTAGCGGGAAAACCTACGAGCAGTACTTC
j_call: TRBJ1-2; cdr3_length: 13; clone_size: -; d_call: -; v_call: TRBV25-1; cdr3_aa: CASSELSAGGYTF; cdr3_nt: TGTGCCAGCAGTGAATTATCGGCGGGTGGCTACACCTTC
j_call: TRBJ2-1; cdr3_length: 15; clone_size: -; d_call: -; v_call: TRBV19; cdr3_aa: CASSFFSSPVNEQFF; cdr3_nt: TGTGCCAGTAGTTTCTTTTCTAGCCCGGTCAATGAGCAGTTCTTC
j_call: TRBJ1-5; cdr3_length: 18; clone_size: -; d_call: TRBD1; v_call: TRBV4-1; cdr3_aa: CASSQGRDRGPGYQPQHF; cdr3_nt: TGCGCCAGCAGCCAAGGACGGGACAGGGGGCCCGGGTATCAGCCCCAGCATTTT
j_call: TRBJ1-2; cdr3_length: 18; clone_size: once; d_call: -; v_call: TRBV19; cdr3_aa: CASSMRLIMGRRNYGYTF; cdr3_nt: TGTGCCAGTAGTATGAGGTTGATAATGGGCCGTAGAAACTATGGCTACACCTTC
j_call: TRBJ1-1; cdr3_length: 14; clone_size: many; d_call: -; v_call: TRBV7-2; cdr3_aa: CASSPQGGNTEAFF; cdr3_nt: TGTGCCAGCAGCCCTCAAGGAGGGAACACTGAAGCTTTCTTT
j_call: TRBJ1-5; cdr3_length: 13; clone_size: -; d_call: -; v_call: TRBV28; cdr3_aa: CASSLTNTQPQHF; cdr3_nt: TGTGCCAGCAGTTTAACAAACACTCAGCCCCAGCATTTT
j_call: TRBJ2-7; cdr3_length: 16; clone_size: -; d_call: TRBD1; v_call: TRBV7-3; cdr3_aa: CASSRTGGDDLHEQYF; cdr3_nt: TGTGCCAGCAGCCGGACAGGGGGAGATGACTTGCACGAGCAGTACTTC
j_call: TRBJ2-3; cdr3_length: 13; clone_size: many; d_call: -; v_call: TRBV24-1; cdr3_aa: CATSDANTDTQYF; cdr3_nt: TGTGCCACCAGTGATGCAAACACAGATACGCAGTATTTT
j_call: TRBJ2-2; cdr3_length: 11; clone_size: many; d_call: -; v_call: TRBV6-1; cdr3_aa: CASSTVGELFF; cdr3_nt: TGTGCCAGCAGTACGGTCGGGGAGCTGTTTTTT
j_call: TRBJ2-3; cdr3_length: 15; clone_size: few; d_call: TRBD2; v_call: TRBV20-1; cdr3_aa: CSARFSSGRADTQYF; cdr3_nt: TGCAGTGCTAGATTTTCTAGCGGGAGAGCAGATACGCAGTATTTT
j_call: TRBJ2-3; cdr3_length: 15; clone_size: many; d_call: TRBD2; v_call: TRBV20-1; cdr3_aa: CSARAPSGGRDTQYF; cdr3_nt: TGCAGTGCTAGAGCCCCTAGCGGGGGGAGGGATACGCAGTATTTT
j_call: TRBJ1-1; cdr3_length: 13; clone_size: many; d_call: -; v_call: TRBV2; cdr3_aa: CASSRDGDTEAFF; cdr3_nt: TGTGCCAGCTCCCGGGACGGGGACACTGAAGCTTTCTTT
j_call: TRBJ1-2; cdr3_length: 14; clone_size: -; d_call: -; v_call: TRBV19; cdr3_aa: CASSIRQLSYGYTF; cdr3_nt: TGTGCCAGTAGTATCAGGCAGCTTTCCTATGGCTACACCTTC
j_call: TRBJ1-3; cdr3_length: 14; clone_size: many; d_call: -; v_call: TRBV6-5; cdr3_aa: CASSSHGFWDTIYF; cdr3_nt: TGTGCCAGCAGTTCCCATGGGTTTTGGGACACCATATATTTT
j_call: TRBJ2-1; cdr3_length: 13; clone_size: many; d_call: -; v_call: TRBV7-6; cdr3_aa: CASSFGHSGEQFF; cdr3_nt: TGTGCCAGCAGCTTTGGGCACTCTGGGGAGCAGTTCTTC
j_call: TRBJ2-7; cdr3_length: 17; clone_size: once; d_call: -; v_call: TRBV11-2; cdr3_aa: CASSLDPVRTNSYEQYF; cdr3_nt: TGTGCCAGCAGCTTAGATCCCGTACGGACTAACTCCTACGAGCAGTACTTC
j_call: TRBJ2-1; cdr3_length: 15; clone_size: -; d_call: -; v_call: TRBV13; cdr3_aa: CASSTGTGSYNEQFF; cdr3_nt: TGTGCCAGCAGCACCGGGACCGGCTCCTACAATGAGCAGTTCTTC
j_call: TRBJ2-1; cdr3_length: 10; clone_size: many; d_call: -; v_call: TRBV12-3/TRBV12-4; cdr3_aa: CASSFHEQFF; cdr3_nt: TGTGCCAGCAGTTTCCATGAGCAGTTCTTC
j_call: TRBJ1-6; cdr3_length: 17; clone_size: many; d_call: TRBD1; v_call: TRBV11-2; cdr3_aa: CASSSTSGTGFTSPLHF; cdr3_nt: TGTGCCAGCAGCTCGACCTCCGGGACAGGGTTTACTTCACCCCTCCACTTT
j_call: TRBJ1-1; cdr3_length: 13; clone_size: many; d_call: -; v_call: TRBV7-9; cdr3_aa: CASSSSLGTEAFF; cdr3_nt: TGTGCCAGCAGCTCTAGTCTAGGGACTGAAGCTTTCTTT
j_call: TRBJ2-1; cdr3_length: 13; clone_size: many; d_call: -; v_call: TRBV30; cdr3_aa: CAWSVTGSNEQFF; cdr3_nt: TGTGCCTGGAGTGTTACCGGGAGCAATGAGCAGTTCTTC
j_call: TRBJ1-1; cdr3_length: 17; clone_size: -; d_call: -; v_call: TRBV4-1; cdr3_aa: CASSRFPGPPGDTEAFF; cdr3_nt: TGCGCCAGCAGCCGATTTCCGGGACCCCCCGGGGACACTGAAGCTTTCTTT
j_call: TRBJ2-5; cdr3_length: 15; clone_size: few; d_call: -; v_call: TRBV19; cdr3_aa: CASSIQGTLQETQYF; cdr3_nt: TGTGCCAGTAGTATTCAGGGGACACTCCAAGAGACCCAGTACTTC
j_call: TRBJ1-1; cdr3_length: 13; clone_size: many; d_call: -; v_call: TRBV15; cdr3_aa: CATKEGFGTEAFF; cdr3_nt: TGTGCCACCAAGGAGGGTTTTGGCACTGAAGCTTTCTTT
j_call: TRBJ2-7; cdr3_length: 14; clone_size: many; d_call: TRBD1; v_call: TRBV28; cdr3_aa: CASTPGTGSYEQYF; cdr3_nt: TGTGCCAGCACCCCCGGGACAGGGTCCTACGAGCAGTACTTC
j_call: TRBJ2-7; cdr3_length: 12; clone_size: many; d_call: -; v_call: TRBV20-1; cdr3_aa: CSASGSSYEQYF; cdr3_nt: TGCAGTGCTAGCGGTTCTTCCTACGAGCAGTACTTC
j_call: TRBJ2-5; cdr3_length: 15; clone_size: -; d_call: -; v_call: TRBV7-2; cdr3_aa: CASSLGVGRQETQYF; cdr3_nt: TGTGCCAGCAGCTTGGGAGTGGGGCGACAAGAGACCCAGTACTTC
j_call: TRBJ1-6; cdr3_length: 17; clone_size: many; d_call: -; v_call: TRBV18; cdr3_aa: CASSPPYESSYNSPLHF; cdr3_nt: TGTGCCAGCTCACCACCCTACGAGAGCTCCTATAATTCACCCCTCCACTTT
j_call: TRBJ2-5; cdr3_length: 17; clone_size: -; d_call: TRBD2; v_call: TRBV28; cdr3_aa: CASGFWPLAGGQETQYF; cdr3_nt: TGTGCCAGCGGGTTCTGGCCACTAGCGGGGGGGCAGGAGACCCAGTACTTC
j_call: TRBJ1-2; cdr3_length: 14; clone_size: -; d_call: TRBD1; v_call: TRBV19; cdr3_aa: CASRRQGVNYGYTF; cdr3_nt: TGTGCCAGTAGAAGACAGGGGGTTAACTATGGCTACACCTTC
j_call: TRBJ1-6; cdr3_length: 15; clone_size: -; d_call: TRBD1; v_call: TRBV7-6; cdr3_aa: CASSLVSTGRSPLHF; cdr3_nt: TGTGCCAGCAGCTTAGTTTCGACAGGGCGTTCACCCCTCCACTTT
j_call: TRBJ2-7; cdr3_length: 14; clone_size: many; d_call: -; v_call: TRBV4-1; cdr3_aa: CASSQDPVDYEQYF; cdr3_nt: TGCGCCAGCAGCCAAGACCCCGTGGACTACGAGCAGTACTTC
j_call: TRBJ2-7; cdr3_length: 16; clone_size: once; d_call: -; v_call: TRBV11-1; cdr3_aa: CASSSHVTDTSYERYF; cdr3_nt: TGTGCCAGCAGCTCTCACGTGACAGACACCTCCTATGAGCGGTACTTC
j_call: TRBJ1-2; cdr3_length: 14; clone_size: many; d_call: -; v_call: TRBV28; cdr3_aa: CASSLTPGQLGYTF; cdr3_nt: TGTGCCAGCAGTTTGACCCCCGGTCAGTTGGGCTACACCTTC
j_call: TRBJ2-2; cdr3_length: 16; clone_size: many; d_call: -; v_call: TRBV9; cdr3_aa: CASSGTGAENTGELFF; cdr3_nt: TGTGCCAGCAGCGGTACCGGGGCCGAGAACACCGGGGAGCTGTTTTTT
j_call: TRBJ1-1; cdr3_length: 16; clone_size: many; d_call: -; v_call: TRBV25-1; cdr3_aa: CASSVTVGLGSTEAFF; cdr3_nt: TGTGCCAGCAGTGTGACAGTTGGCCTAGGGAGCACTGAAGCTTTCTTT
j_call: TRBJ2-5; cdr3_length: 14; clone_size: many; d_call: -; v_call: TRBV27; cdr3_aa: CASSLSSPWETQYF; cdr3_nt: TGTGCCAGCAGTTTATCTAGCCCCTGGGAGACCCAGTACTTC